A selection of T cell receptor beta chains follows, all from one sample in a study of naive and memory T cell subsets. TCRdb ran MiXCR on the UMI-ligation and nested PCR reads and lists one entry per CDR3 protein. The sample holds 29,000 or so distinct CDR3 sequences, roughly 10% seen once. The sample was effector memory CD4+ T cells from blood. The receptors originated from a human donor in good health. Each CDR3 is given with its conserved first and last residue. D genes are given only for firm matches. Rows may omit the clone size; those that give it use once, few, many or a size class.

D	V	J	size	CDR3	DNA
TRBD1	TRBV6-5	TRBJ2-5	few	CASSRAGFWTGAGETQYF	TGTGCCAGCAGTCGAGCCGGTTTTTGGACAGGGGCGGGGGAGACCCAGTACTTC
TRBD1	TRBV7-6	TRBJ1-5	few	CASSPTGGFNQPQHF	TGTGCCAGCAGCCCCACAGGGGGCTTCAATCAGCCCCAGCATTTT
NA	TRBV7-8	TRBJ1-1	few	CASSFFDWNTEAFF	TGTGCCAGCAGCTTCTTCGACTGGAACACTGAAGCTTTCTTT
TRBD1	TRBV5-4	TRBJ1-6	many	CASSLNRGLGSPLHF	TGTGCCAGCAGCTTAAACAGGGGGCTTGGGTCACCCCTCCACTTT
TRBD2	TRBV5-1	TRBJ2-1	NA	CASSLGTSDSYNEQFF	TGCGCCAGCAGCTTGGGTACTAGCGACTCCTACAATGAGCAGTTCTTC
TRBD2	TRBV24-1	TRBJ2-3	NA	CATSDLQAGVTDTQYF	TGTGCCACCAGTGATCTCCAAGCGGGAGTGACAGATACGCAGTATTTT
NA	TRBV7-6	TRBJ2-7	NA	CASSLGVGAYEQYF	TGTGCCAGCAGCTTAGGAGTAGGTGCCTACGAGCAGTACTTC
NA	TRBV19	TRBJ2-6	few	CASTNSRAGANVLTF	TGTGCCAGTACCAATTCTAGAGCTGGGGCCAACGTCCTGACTTTC
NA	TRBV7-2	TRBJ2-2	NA	CASRGGRNTGELFF	TGTGCCAGCAGGGGTGGCCGGAACACCGGGGAGCTGTTTTTT
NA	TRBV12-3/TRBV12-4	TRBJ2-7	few	CASSLDRYEQYF	TGTGCCAGCAGTTTGGACAGATACGAGCAGTACTTC
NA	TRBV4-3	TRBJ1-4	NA	CASSQDMVATNEKLFF	TGCGCCAGCAGCCAAGACATGGTAGCAACTAATGAAAAACTGTTTTTT
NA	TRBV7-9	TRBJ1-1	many	CASSLGSGFNTEAFF	TGTGCCAGCAGCTTAGGTTCCGGCTTCAACACTGAAGCTTTCTTT
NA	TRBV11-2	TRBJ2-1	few	CASSFRGNEQFF	TGTGCCAGCAGCTTCAGGGGTAATGAGCAGTTCTTC
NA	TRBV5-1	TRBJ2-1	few	CASAPGDRASNEQFF	TGCGCCAGCGCCCCGGGGGACAGAGCAAGCAATGAGCAGTTCTTC